This T cell receptor (beta chain) was documented in a study of shared clonotypes between healthy human individuals. This CDR3 contains 15 residues. With 5 bases removed from V and 0 bases from J, the gap between germline ends came to 8 bases. Germline CDR1 SGHVS, CDR2 FQNEAQ. Study findings and constraints: Non-shared clonotypes displayed generation probabilities falling below those of clonotypes present in all four donors.

Comment on this clone: The target antigen is unknown.

The method was immunoSEQ multiplex PCR; TCRdb's version includes in-frame clones alone and lacks a portion of them. This table has fewer than 1.6 million clones, 98% appearing once. This clonotype originated in a man younger than 40 in good health. The chain is built from TRBV7-8 and TRBJ2-6; possibly TRBD2 for D (5 bases). The sample taken for sequencing was naive CD4+ T cells sorted from blood. Described subset: CD45RA+ positively selected. The CDR3 reads CASSRGSSGANVLTF. The CDR3 DNA reads TGTGCCAGCAGCCGGGGATCCTCTGGGGCCAACGTCCTGACTTTC.